These 16 T cell receptor beta chains originate from one sample sequenced in a study of molecular identifiers for immune sequencing clone quantification (dated by TCRdb to about 2018). Receptor amplification or capture employed PCR. TCRdb names NextSeq 500 as the instrument used. TCRdb cleaned the public reads at Q25 with fastp, built clones with MiXCR and kept in-frame beta chains. One record per CDR3 amino acid sequence lists the most common genes and DNA. Counted in this sample were approximately 500,000 distinct CDR3 sequences; around 25% of them appeared once. Over 0.6% of the sample is taken by the ten largest. Sequenced: naive CD8+ T cells from blood, with Jurkat cell RNA spiked in. What the cell subset or site label conveys for this sample: FACS-sorted CD8+CD4-CCR7+CD45RA+ naive T cells. These receptor sequences come from a human donor in good health. Some libraries in this study had Jurkat cell RNA spiked in.

This clonotype was picked up many times. The chain recombines TRBV4-1 with TRBJ1-4, with D perhaps matching TRBD1 (6 bases). The CDR3 sequence is 14 residues long. Trimming stripped 1 base from V and 15 bases from J, with 18 bases between. In germline, CDR1 is MGHRA, CDR2 YSYEKL. The CDR3: CASSQGGGRGVVFF. The CDR3 DNA sequence: TGCGCCAGCAGCCAAGGAGGGGGTCGGGGAGTGGTGTTTTTT.

This clonotype was observed a few times. The rearrangement links TRBV27 to TRBJ2-7; D might be TRBD2 (6 bases). V was clipped by 8 bases and J by 0 bases, with 14 bases between them. This CDR3 comprises 14 residues. The germline V gene encodes CDR1 MNHEY and CDR2 SMNVEV (reference sequence). CDR3 nucleotide sequence: TGTGCCAGCTGTCCGGCGGGGAGCTCCTACGAGCAGTACTTC. It yields the protein CASCPAGSSYEQYF.

This clonotype was seen at least ten times. The J gene is TRBJ2-5, the V gene TRBV29-1; 7 positions agree with TRBD2. CDR3 length: 15 amino acids. V was pared by 2 bases and J by 3 bases, with 9 bases of the junction left unmatched. Germline assignment: CDR1 SQVTM and CDR2 ANQGSEA. CDR3 loop: CSVESKGLAEETQYF. The CDR3 nucleotides are TGCAGCGTTGAAAGTAAGGGGCTAGCGGAAGAGACCCAGTACTTC.

The J gene is TRBJ1-5, the V gene TRBV6-6; D uncertain. The V gene lost 2 bases and the J gene lost 3 bases, with 14 bases spanning the gap. Germline CDR1 MNHNY, CDR2 SVGAGI (reference sequence). The CDR3 extends over 16 amino acids. Written as DNA, the CDR3 is TGTGCCAGCAGTTACGGCGCCCCAAGGCACAATCAGCCCCAGCATTTT. It is translated as CASSYGAPRHNQPQHF.

This clonotype was seen many times. CDR3 coding DNA: TGTGCCACCAGTGAACGGGACAGGGGTGACACAGATACGCAGTATTTT. This gives the protein CATSERDRGDTDTQYF. J is TRBJ2-3 and V is TRBV24-1; the match to TRBD1 covers 10 bases. V shed 4 bases, J shed 2 bases, and the junction held 5 bases outside the gene matches. This CDR3 region has 16 residues. Germline assignment: CDR1 KGHDR and CDR2 SFDVKD.

The J gene is TRBJ1-1, the V gene TRBV3-1; 7 positions match TRBD1. Germline CDR1 LGHDT, CDR2 YNNKEL (reference sequence). V trimming: 4 bases; J trimming: 7 bases; junction bases outside the gene matches: 12. This CDR3 region has 15 residues. CDR3 loop: CASSLPGQPLGEAFF. The DNA for the CDR3 is TGTGCCAGCAGCCTCCCGGGACAGCCGTTGGGTGAAGCTTTCTTT.

This clonotype was counted a few times. V and J are TRBV12-5 and TRBJ1-1; 7 bases match TRBD1. This CDR3 is built from 13 residues. Germline V gives CDR1 LGHNT, CDR2 FRNRAP. V lost 6 bases and J lost 6; bases outside the gene matches: 7. The CDR3 coding sequence is TGTGCTAGTGGCGCGACGGACAGGTCTGAAGCTTTCTTT. Protein product: CASGATDRSEAFF.

Turning to this clonotype: A much larger clone lies one base from this, so it may be a read error. The chain is built from TRBV19 and TRBJ2-3; the D is unclear. Germline V gene sequence: CDR1 LNHDA, CDR2 SQIVND (reference sequence). The CDR3 loop spans 14 amino acids. CDR3 DNA sequence: TGTGCCAGTAGTATTTCAGGTTCCACAGATATGCAGTATTTT. It encodes CASSISGSTDMQYF.

V usage is TRBV6-5 and J usage is TRBJ2-1; a weak D match, TRBD2 (6 bases). The CDR3 contains 16 residues. Germline CDR1 is MNHEY and CDR2 is SVGAGI. V was trimmed by 5 bases and J by 0 bases, leaving 14 bases between them. CDR3 sequence: CASSPLAASSYNEQFF. As DNA, the CDR3 is TGTGCCAGCAGTCCTTTAGCGGCTAGCTCCTACAATGAGCAGTTCTTC.

A note on this clonotype: The junction differs from germline at one of its ends, possibly a read error. The V and J genes are TRBV7-9 and TRBJ1-5; 8 bases align to TRBD1. The CDR3 is 14 amino acids. Germline lookup yields CDR1 SEHNR and CDR2 FQNEAQ (reference sequence). CDR3 sequence: CASSNTGGNQLQHF. As DNA, the CDR3 is TGTGCCAGCAGCAATACAGGGGGAAATCAGCTCCAGCATTTT.

To note about this clonotype: Its ends do not fully match the called genes, so a read error is possible. The V call is TRBV7-8, the J call TRBJ2-5; a weak D match, TRBD1 (6 bases). The germline CDR1 and CDR2 sequences are SGHVS and FQNEAQ. This CDR3 has 16 amino acids. CDR3 in amino acids: CASSHHSGTYHETQYF. The CDR3 DNA sequence: TGTGCCAGCAGCCACCATTCCGGGACATACCATGAGACCCAGTACTTC.

In its sample, this clonotype was seen many times. The V gene is TRBV6-5, the J gene TRBJ2-3, with D hard to call. The germline gives CDR1 MNHEY, CDR2 SVGAGI. Trimming shortened V by 2 bases and J by 0 bases, and 12 bases separated the two germline ends. This CDR3 spans 16 amino acids. This CDR3 is CASSYDLRVSTDTQYF. Written as DNA, the CDR3 is TGTGCCAGCAGTTACGATCTAAGGGTTAGCACAGATACGCAGTATTTT.

CDR3 sequence: CASSYGTAGEPETQYF. CDR3 bases: TGTGCCAGCAGTTACGGGACCGCGGGAGAGCCAGAGACCCAGTACTTC. This rearrangement joins TRBV6-6 to TRBJ2-5; 7 nucleotides align to TRBD2. The germline CDR1 and CDR2 sequences are MNHNY and SVGAGI (reference sequence). V lost 2 bases to trimming and J lost 4 bases; unmatched junction nucleotides: 10. This CDR3 comprises 16 residues.

Notes on this clonotype: One base away lies a much larger clone, so this may be a sequencing read error. The CDR3 does not end in the conserved phenylalanine or tryptophan, so this is likely a read error. V is TRBV28 and J is TRBJ2-7; D not certain. V was pared by 3 bases and J by 0 bases, with 18 bases between. Germline CDR1 and CDR2: MDHEN and SYDVKM. The CDR3 covers 17 residues. The CDR3 region is CASSLALLGHSSYEQYS. CDR3 DNA: TGTGCCAGCAGTTTGGCCCTCCTTGGGCATAGCTCCTACGAGCAGTACTCC.

V is TRBV15 and J is TRBJ2-7; the D is unclear. This CDR3 is built from 13 residues. Germline V gene data show CDR1 as LNHNV and CDR2 as YYDKDF (reference sequence). Trimming left V 0 bases short and J 3 bases short, with 6 bases between. Here the CDR3 DNA reads TGTGCCACCAGCAGAGAATTGTTCTACGAGCAGTACTTC. This sequence encodes CATSRELFYEQYF.

This clonotype was picked up a small number of times. The chain combines TRBV4-2 with TRBJ2-1; D may be TRBD1 (6 bases). Trimming shortened V by 0 bases and J by 2 bases, and 11 bases separated the two germline ends. The germline V gene has CDR1 LGHNA and CDR2 YNFKEQ. The CDR3 runs to 16 residues. CDR3 sequence (DNA): TGTGCCAGCAGCCAAGATCTTGGGACAACCTACAATGAGCAGTTCTTC. This sequence encodes CASSQDLGTTYNEQFF.